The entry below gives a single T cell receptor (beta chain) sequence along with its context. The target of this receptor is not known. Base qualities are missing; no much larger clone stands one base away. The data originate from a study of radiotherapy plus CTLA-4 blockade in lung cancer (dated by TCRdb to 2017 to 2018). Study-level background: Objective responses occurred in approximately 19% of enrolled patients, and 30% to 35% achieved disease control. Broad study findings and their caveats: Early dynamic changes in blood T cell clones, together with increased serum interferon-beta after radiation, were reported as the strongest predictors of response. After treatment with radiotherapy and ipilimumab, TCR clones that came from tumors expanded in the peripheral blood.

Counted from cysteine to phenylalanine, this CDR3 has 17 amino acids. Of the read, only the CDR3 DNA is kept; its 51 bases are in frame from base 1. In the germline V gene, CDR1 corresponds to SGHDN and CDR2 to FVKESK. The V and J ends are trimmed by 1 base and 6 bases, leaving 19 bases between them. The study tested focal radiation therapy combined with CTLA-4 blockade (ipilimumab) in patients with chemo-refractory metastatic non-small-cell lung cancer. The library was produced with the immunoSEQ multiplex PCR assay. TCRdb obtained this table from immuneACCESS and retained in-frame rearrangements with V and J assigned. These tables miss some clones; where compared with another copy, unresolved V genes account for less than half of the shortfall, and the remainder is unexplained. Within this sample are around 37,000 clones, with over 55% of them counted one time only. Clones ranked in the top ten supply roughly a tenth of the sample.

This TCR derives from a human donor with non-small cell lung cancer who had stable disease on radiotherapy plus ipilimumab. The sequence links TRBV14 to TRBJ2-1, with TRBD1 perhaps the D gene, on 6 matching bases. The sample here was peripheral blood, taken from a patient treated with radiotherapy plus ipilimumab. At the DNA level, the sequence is TGTGCCAGCAGCCAAGCCAGAAGGGGACACGGCATCAATGAGCAGTTCTTC. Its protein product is CASSQARRGHGINEQFF.